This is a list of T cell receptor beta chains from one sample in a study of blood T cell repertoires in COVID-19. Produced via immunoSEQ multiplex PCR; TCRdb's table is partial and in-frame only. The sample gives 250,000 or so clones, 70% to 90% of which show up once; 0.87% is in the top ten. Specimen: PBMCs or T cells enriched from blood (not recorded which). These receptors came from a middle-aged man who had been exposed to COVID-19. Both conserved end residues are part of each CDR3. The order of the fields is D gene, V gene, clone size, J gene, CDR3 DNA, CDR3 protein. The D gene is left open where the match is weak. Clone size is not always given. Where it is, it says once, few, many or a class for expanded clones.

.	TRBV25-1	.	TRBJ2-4	TGTGCCAGCAGTGATTCAGGGGACGGCAAAAACATTCAGTACTTC	CASSDSGDGKNIQYF
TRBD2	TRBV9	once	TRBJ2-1	TGTGCCAGCAGCTTCCGGACTAGCGGGAGGGCCAAACACCCGAAGATCTTC	CASSFRTSGRAKHPKIF
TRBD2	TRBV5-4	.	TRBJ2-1	TGTGCCGCCTCGGGCGGGGGGGATTACAATGAGCAGTTCTTC	CAASGGGDYNEQFF
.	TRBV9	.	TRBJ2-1	TGTGCCAGCAGCGTAGTGGCGGGGCGAGGTGAGCAGTTCTTC	CASSVVAGRGEQFF
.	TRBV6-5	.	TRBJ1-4	TGTGCCAGCGCGATTCAGGGGCCTAATGAAAAACTGTTTTTT	CASAIQGPNEKLFF
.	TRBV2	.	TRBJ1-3	TGTGCCAGCAGGGCCTCGGGGGCTGGAAACACCATATATTTT	CASRASGAGNTIYF
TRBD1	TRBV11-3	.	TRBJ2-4	TGTGCCAGCAGCTTAGGGGACAGGGTAGGCATTCAGTACTTC	CASSLGDRVGIQYF
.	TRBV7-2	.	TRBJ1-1	TGTGCCAGCAGCTTAAACAGGGCGTCTGAAGCTTTCTTT	CASSLNRASEAFF
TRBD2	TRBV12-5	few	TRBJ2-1	TGTGCTAGTGGTTTGCCTCGAGCGGGGGATTCCTCCTACAATGAGCAGTTCTTC	CASGLPRAGDSSYNEQFF
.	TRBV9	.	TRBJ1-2	TGTGCCAGCAGCGTAGATCCAGGGAACTATGGCTACACCTTC	CASSVDPGNYGYTF
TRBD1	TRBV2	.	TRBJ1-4	TGTGCCAGCAGTTACCAGGGGGCTTATGAAAAACTGTTTTTT	CASSYQGAYEKLFF
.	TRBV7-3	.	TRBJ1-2	TGTGCCAGCAGCCCTAACAGCTATGGCTACACCTTC	CASSPNSYGYTF
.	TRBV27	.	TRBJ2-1	TGTGCCAGCAGTTTAATAGGGGATGAGCAGTTCTTC	CASSLIGDEQFF
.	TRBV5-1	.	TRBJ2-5	TGCGCCAGCAGCTTGGTGCCCCACGGGGCGGGGGAGACCCAGTACTTC	CASSLVPHGAGETQYF
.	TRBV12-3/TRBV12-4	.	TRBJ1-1	TGTGCCAGCAGTTTTGGCGGATTCACTGAAGCTTTCTTT	CASSFGGFTEAFF
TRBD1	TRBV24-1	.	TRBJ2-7	TGTGCCACCAGTGACGGGGACAGGGGGCATATCGACGAGCAGTACTTC	CATSDGDRGHIDEQYF
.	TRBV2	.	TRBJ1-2	TGTGCCAGCAGTGAACCGTTCTGCACCTTC	CASSEPFCTF
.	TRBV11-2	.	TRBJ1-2	TGTGCCAGCAGTGCTCAGGCGGCCAGGGTCGACACCTTC	CASSAQAARVDTF
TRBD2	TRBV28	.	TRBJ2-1	TGTGCCAGCAGTCGACTAGCGGGATCACGGGAGCAGTTCTTC	CASSRLAGSREQFF
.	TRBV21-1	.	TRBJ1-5	TGTGCCAGCAGCACGCGACAGTTAAGCAATCAGCCCCAGCATTTT	CASSTRQLSNQPQHF
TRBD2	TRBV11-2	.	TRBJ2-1	TGTGCCAGCAGCCGTCAAACTAGCGGGGGGAATTACAATGAGCAGTTCTTC	CASSRQTSGGNYNEQFF
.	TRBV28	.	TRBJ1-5	TGTGCCAGCAGTCCTAGAGGGAATAGCAATCAGCCCCAGCATTTT	CASSPRGNSNQPQHF
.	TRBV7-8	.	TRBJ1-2	TGTGCCAGCAGCTTAGGAGGCATGCGGGGGCCCGAGATCTATGGCTACACCTTC	CASSLGGMRGPEIYGYTF
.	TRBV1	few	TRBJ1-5	TGCACCAGCAGTTACCGGGACAGGTTTTATAGCAATCAGCCCCAGCATTTT	CTSSYRDRFYSNQPQHF
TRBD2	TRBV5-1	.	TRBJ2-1	TGCGCCAGCAGCTTGACCGGACTAGCGGGGTCCAATGAGCAGTTCTTC	CASSLTGLAGSNEQFF
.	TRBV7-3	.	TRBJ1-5	TGTGCCAGCAGCTTAAACCAGGGTCTGGATCAGCCCCAGCATTTT	CASSLNQGLDQPQHF
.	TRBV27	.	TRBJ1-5	TGTGCCAGCAGTACACTCGGGAGCAATCAGCCCCAGCATTTT	CASSTLGSNQPQHF
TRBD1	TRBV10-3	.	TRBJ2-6	TGTGCCATCAGCCAGACAGGGTTTGGGGCCAACGTCCTGACTTTC	CAISQTGFGANVLTF
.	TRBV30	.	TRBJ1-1	TGTGCCTGGAGTGTAAATCTAGGTACTGAAGCTTTCTTT	CAWSVNLGTEAFF
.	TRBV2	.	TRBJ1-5	TGTGCCAGCACTACAACGGGGGGTGAGAGCAATCAGCCCCAGCATTTT	CASTTTGGESNQPQHF
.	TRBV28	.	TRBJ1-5	TGTGCCAGCAGCCAACAGGGACACAATCAGCCCCAGCATTTT	CASSQQGHNQPQHF
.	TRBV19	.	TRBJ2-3	TGTGCCAGTAGTATACGGGGGGATACGCAGTATTTT	CASSIRGDTQYF
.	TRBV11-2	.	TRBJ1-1	TGTGCCAGCAGCTTAGCAGGGTTTGAAGCTTTCTTT	CASSLAGFEAFF
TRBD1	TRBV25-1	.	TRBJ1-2	TGTGCCAGCGCCGTGGCAGGGGGTAACTATGGCTACACCTTC	CASAVAGGNYGYTF
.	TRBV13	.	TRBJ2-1	TGTGCCAGCAGCTTAGACCGGGGTTGGGATGAGCAGTTCTTC	CASSLDRGWDEQFF
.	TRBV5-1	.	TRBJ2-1	TGCGCCAGCAGCCCGTACCGCAGGGTGCATGAGCAGTTCTTC	CASSPYRRVHEQFF
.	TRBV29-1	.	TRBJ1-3	TGCAGCGTTTCGGACAGATCTGGAAACACCATATATTTT	CSVSDRSGNTIYF
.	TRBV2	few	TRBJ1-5	TGTGCCAGCAGACGGGACACTAATCAGCCCCAGCATTTT	CASRRDTNQPQHF
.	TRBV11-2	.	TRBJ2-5	TGTGCCAGCAGGCAAATTTCAGGGGGGAGGGAGACCCAGTACTTC	CASRQISGGRETQYF
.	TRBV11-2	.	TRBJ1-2	TGTGCCAGCAGCTTAGGGGGCAAGAACTATGGCTACACCTTC	CASSLGGKNYGYTF